The entry below gives a single T cell receptor beta chain sequence along with its context. An amount of RNA that ranged from about 0.45 to 1 ug was reverse transcribed with random hexamers. The method of amplification for TCR beta CDR3 was immunoSEQ multiplex PCR, covering 54 Vbeta and 13 Jbeta. TCRdb fed the immunoSEQ multiplex PCR reads into MiXCR, producing one record per CDR3 protein. The sample yields about 200,000 distinct CDR3 sequences, about 95% seen once. This entry belongs to a study of CD8 T cells in Susac syndrome. The CDR3 is 13 amino acids. With V trimmed by 4 bases and J by 3 bases, 3 bases remained unmatched. Germline V gene data show CDR1 as SQVTM and CDR2 as ANQGSEA. CD8+ and CD4+ T cells were negatively isolated; TEMRA cells were FACS-enriched.

This clonotype originated in a human donor with multiple sclerosis. Material for sequencing was CD4+ T cells from PBMCs. This rearrangement joins TRBV29-1 to TRBJ2-1; 7 bases are a match to TRBD1. The CDR3 reads CSVARDSYNEQFF. The CDR3 DNA sequence: TGCAGCGTTGCCCGGGACAGCTACAATGAGCAGTTCTTC.